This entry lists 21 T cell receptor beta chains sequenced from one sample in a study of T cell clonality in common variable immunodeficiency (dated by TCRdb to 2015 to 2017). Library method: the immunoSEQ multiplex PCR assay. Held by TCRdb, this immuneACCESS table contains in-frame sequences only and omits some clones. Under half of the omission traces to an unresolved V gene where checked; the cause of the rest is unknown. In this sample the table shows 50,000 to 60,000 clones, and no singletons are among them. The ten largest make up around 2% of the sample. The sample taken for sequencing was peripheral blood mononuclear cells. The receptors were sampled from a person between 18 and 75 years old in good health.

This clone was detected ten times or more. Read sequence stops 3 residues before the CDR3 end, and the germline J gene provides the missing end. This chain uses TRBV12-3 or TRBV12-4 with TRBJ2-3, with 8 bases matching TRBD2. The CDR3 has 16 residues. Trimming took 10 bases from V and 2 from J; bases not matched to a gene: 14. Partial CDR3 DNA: TGTGCCACCTCACTTTCCCTAGCGGGTTACACAGATACG. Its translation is CATSLSLAGYTDT. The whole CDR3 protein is CATSLSLAGYTDTQYF.

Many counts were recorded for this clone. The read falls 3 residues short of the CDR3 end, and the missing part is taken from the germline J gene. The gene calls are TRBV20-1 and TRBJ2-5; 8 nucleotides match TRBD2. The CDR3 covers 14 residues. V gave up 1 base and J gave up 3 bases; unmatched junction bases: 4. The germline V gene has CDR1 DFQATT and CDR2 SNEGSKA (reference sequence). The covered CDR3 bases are TGCAGTGCTAGAGTCGGGGGGGCTGAAGAGACC. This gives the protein CSARVGGAEET. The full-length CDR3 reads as CSARVGGAEETQYF.

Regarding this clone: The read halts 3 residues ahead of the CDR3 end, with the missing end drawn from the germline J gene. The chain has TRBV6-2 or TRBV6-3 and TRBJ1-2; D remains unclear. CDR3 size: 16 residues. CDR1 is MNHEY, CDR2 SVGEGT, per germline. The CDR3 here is CASSHMSGSPRDRYTF. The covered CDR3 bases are TGTGCCAGCAGTCACATGAGCGGGTCCCCAAGGGATCGC.

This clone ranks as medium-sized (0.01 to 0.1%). Here the CDR3 reads CASSRSGTSGRFTLAKNIQYF. The part of the CDR3 DNA that was read is TGTGCCAGCAGCCGCAGCGGGACTAGCGGGAGGTTCACCCTGGCCAAAAACATT. This chain joins TRBV4-2 and TRBJ2-4; 15 bases align to TRBD2. Read sequence stops 3 residues before the CDR3 end, and the germline J gene provides the missing end. The germline V gene has CDR1 LGHNA and CDR2 YNFKEQ. The CDR3 is made up of 21 amino acids. J gave up 1 base and V 4 bases, and 14 bases lay outside the gene matches.

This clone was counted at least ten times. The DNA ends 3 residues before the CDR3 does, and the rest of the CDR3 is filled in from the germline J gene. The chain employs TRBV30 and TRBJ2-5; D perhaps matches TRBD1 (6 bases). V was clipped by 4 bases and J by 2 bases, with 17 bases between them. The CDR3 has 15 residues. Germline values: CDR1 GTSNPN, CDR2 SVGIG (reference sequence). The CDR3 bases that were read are TGTGCCTGGAAGCCGGGTACAGGGCCTCAAGAGACC. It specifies CAWKPGTGPQET. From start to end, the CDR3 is CAWKPGTGPQETQYF.

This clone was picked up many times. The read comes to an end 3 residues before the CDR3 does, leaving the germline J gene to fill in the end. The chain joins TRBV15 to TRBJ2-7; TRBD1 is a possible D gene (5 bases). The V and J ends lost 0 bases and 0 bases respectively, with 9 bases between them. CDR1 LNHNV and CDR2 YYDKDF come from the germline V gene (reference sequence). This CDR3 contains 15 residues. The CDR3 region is CATSRDQGTSYEQYF. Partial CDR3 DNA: TGTGCCACCAGCAGAGACCAGGGCACCTCCTACGAG.

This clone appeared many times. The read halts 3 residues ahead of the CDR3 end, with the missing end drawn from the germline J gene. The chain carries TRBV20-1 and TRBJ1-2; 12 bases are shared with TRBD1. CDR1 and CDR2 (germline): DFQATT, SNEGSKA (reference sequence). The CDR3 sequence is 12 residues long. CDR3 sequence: CSADGTGGGYTF. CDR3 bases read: TGCAGTGCTGACGGGACAGGGGGCGGC.

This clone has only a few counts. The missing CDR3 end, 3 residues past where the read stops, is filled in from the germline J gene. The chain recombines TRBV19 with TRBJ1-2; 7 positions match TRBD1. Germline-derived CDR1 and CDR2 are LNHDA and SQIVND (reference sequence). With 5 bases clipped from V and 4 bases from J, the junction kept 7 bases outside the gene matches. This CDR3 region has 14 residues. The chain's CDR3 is CASSPRQGGYGYTF. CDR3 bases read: TGTGCCAGTAGTCCCCGACAGGGAGGCTATGGC.

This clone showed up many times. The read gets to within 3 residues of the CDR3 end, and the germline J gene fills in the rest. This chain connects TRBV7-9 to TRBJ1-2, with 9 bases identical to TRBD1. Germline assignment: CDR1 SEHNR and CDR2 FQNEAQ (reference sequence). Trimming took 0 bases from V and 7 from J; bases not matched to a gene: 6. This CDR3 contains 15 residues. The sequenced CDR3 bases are TGTGCCAGCAGCTTAGCTACAGGGGGCAAGGGTGGC. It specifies CASSLATGGKGG. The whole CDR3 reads CASSLATGGKGGYTF.

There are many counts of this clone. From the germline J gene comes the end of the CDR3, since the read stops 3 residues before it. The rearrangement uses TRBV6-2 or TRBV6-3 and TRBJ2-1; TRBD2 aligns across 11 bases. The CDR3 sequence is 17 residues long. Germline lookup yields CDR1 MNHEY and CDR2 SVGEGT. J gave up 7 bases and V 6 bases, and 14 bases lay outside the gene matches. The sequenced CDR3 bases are TGTGCCAGCAGGTTACGTGGTCTAGCGGGGGGCCGGAATGAG. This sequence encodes CASRLRGLAGGRNE. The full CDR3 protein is CASRLRGLAGGRNEQFF.

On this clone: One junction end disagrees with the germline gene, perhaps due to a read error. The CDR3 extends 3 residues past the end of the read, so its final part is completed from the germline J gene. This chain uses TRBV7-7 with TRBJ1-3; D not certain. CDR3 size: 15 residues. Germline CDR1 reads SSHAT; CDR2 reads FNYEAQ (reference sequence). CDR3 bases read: TGTGCTAGCAGCTTATCGCCGGGCTCTGGAAACACC. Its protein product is CASSLSPGSGNT. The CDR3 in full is CASSLSPGSGNTIYF. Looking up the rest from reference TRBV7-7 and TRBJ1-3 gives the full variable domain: GAGVSQSPRYKVTKRGQDVTLRCDPISSHATLYWYQQALGQGPEFLTYFNYEAQPDKSGLPSDRFSAERPEGSISTLTIQRTEQRDSAMYRCASSLSPGSGNTIYFGEGSWLTVV.

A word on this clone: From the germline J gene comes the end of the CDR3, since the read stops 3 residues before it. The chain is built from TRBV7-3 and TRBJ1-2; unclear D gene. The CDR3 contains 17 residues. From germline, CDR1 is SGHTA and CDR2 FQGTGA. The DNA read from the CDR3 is TGTGCCAGCAGCTCCCTGACTAGACGTGTTACTATCAATGAC. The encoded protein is CASSSLTRRVTIND. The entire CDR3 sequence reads CASSSLTRRVTINDYTF.

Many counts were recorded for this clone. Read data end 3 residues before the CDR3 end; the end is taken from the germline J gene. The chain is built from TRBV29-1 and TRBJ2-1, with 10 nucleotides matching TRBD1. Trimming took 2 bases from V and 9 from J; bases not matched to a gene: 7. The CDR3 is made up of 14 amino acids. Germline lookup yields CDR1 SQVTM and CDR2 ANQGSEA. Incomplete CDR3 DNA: TGCAGCGTTGAATTGGGACAGGGGTTTGGTGAG. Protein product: CSVELGQGFGE. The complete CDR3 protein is CSVELGQGFGEQFF.

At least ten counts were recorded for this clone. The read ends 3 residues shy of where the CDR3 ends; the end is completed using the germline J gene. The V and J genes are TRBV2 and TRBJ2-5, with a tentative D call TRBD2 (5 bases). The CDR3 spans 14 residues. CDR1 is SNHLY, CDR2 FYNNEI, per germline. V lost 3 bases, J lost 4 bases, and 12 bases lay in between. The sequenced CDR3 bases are TGTGCCAGCAGTGAGGAACTGGCGGGAGAGACC. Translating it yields CASSEELAGET. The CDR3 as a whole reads CASSEELAGETQYF.

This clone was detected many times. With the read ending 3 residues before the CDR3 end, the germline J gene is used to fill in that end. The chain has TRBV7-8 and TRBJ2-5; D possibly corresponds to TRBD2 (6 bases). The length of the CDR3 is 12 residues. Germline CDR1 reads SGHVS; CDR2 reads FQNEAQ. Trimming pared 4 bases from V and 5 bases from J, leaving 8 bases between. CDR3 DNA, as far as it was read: TGTGCCAGCAGCTCACGGGGGGAGACC. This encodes CASSSRGET. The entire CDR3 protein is CASSSRGETQYF.

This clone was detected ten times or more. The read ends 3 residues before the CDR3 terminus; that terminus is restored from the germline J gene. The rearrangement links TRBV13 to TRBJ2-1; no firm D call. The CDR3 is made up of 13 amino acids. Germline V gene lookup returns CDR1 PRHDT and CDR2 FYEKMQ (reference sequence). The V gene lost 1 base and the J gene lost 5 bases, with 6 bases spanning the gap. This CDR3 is CASSLDYDNEQFF. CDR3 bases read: TGTGCCAGCAGCTTAGATTATGACAATGAG. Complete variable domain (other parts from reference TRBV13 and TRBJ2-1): AAGVIQSPRHLIKEKRETATLKCYPIPRHDTVYWYQQGPGQDPQFLISFYEKMQSDKGSIPDRFSAQQFSDYHSELNMSSLELGDSALYFCASSLDYDNEQFFGPGTRLTVL.

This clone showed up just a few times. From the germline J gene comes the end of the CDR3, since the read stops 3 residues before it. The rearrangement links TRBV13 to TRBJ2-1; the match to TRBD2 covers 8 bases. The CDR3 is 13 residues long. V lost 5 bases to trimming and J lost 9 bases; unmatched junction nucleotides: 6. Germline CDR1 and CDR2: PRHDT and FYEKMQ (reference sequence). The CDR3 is CASSTGLGGEQFF. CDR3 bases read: TGTGCCAGCAGCACGGGACTAGGGGGTGAG.

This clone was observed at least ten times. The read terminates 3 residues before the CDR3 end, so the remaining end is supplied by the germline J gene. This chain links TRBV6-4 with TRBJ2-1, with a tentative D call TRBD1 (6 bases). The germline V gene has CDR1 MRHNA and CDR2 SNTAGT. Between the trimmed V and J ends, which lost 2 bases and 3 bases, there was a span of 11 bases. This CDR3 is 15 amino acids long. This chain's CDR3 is CASSDSAGDYNEQFF. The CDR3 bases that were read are TGTGCCAGCAGTGACAGCGCAGGGGACTACAATGAG.

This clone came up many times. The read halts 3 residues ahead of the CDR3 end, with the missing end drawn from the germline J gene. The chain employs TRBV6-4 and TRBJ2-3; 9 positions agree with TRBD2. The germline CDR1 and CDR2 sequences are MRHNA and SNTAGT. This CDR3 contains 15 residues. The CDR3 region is CASSEGPSGVASQYF. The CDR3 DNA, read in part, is TGTGCCAGCAGTGAGGGGCCTAGCGGGGTTGCGTCG.

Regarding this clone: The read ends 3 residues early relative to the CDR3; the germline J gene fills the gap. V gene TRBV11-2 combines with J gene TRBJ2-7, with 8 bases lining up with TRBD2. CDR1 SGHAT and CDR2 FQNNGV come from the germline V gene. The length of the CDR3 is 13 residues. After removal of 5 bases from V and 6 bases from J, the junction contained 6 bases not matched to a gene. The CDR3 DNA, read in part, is TGTGCCAGCAGCCAGACTAGCGTAGGCGAG. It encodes CASSQTSVGE. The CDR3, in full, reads CASSQTSVGEQYF.

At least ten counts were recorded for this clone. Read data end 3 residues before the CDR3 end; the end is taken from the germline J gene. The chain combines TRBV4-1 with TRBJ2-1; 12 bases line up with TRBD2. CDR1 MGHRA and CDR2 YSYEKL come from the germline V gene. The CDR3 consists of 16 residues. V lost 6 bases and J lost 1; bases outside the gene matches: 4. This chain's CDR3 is CASRVTSGGSYNEQFF. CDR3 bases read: TGCGCCAGCAGGGTGACTAGCGGGGGATCCTACAATGAG.